This T cell receptor beta chain was identified in a study of OX40 agonist ivuxolimab in advanced cancers. The overall study: Among those treated, three patients had partial responses, one with hepatocellular carcinoma and two with cutaneous melanoma. Study results and limitations: Clonal expansion among partial responders at 0.1-3.0 mg/kg ranked near the lowest.

Method: immunoSEQ multiplex PCR; TCRdb's copy keeps in-frame clones and lacks some. The data show around 66,000 clones, 80% to 85% seen once. Germline V gives CDR1 MDHEN, CDR2 SYDVKM. The CDR3 contains 16 residues. Between the trimmed V and J ends, which lost 2 bases and 0 bases, there was a span of 11 bases. About this clone: Antigen unknown.

The clonotype comes from an adult with an advanced solid tumor such as melanoma, head and neck, liver or kidney cancer. The material was CD4+ or CD8+ T cells sorted from blood, obtained in a trial of the OX40 agonist ivuxolimab. This rearrangement joins TRBV28 to TRBJ2-1; no definite D call. The CDR3 DNA reads TGTGCCAGCAGTTTAGTAGTCGGTCGCTCCTACAATGAGCAGTTCTTC. It translates to CASSLVVGRSYNEQFF.